This TCR beta chain was sequenced for a study of T cell changes during pregnancy in multiple sclerosis. The CDR3 contains 14 residues. V dropped 7 bases and J dropped 5; count of bases not matched to a gene: 10. From germline, CDR1 is SQVTM and CDR2 ANQGSEA. Clones were sequenced by immunoSEQ multiplex PCR, and TCRdb holds only the in-frame ones, with some missing. The sample contains about 17,000 clones, 84% of which appear only once. Sequences were derived from CD8+ T cells from peripheral blood mononuclear cells, sampled in the third trimester of pregnancy. This chain links TRBV29-1 with TRBJ2-1; 8 bases agree with TRBD1. This clonotype was sampled from a female donor in good health, enrolled as a control in a pregnancy study. CDR3 DNA sequence: TGCAGCGACTTAAGGACAGGGAGAAACAATGAGCAGTTCTTC. Translated, it gives CSDLRTGRNNEQFF.